The sequence of this TCR beta chain was determined in a study of regulatory T cells in long-lasting Graves disease. CDR3-region Arm-PCR and iRepertoire HTBI primers produced the TCR beta libraries. TCRdb passed the multiplex PCR reads through MiXCR, listing each CDR3 protein once. Counted here are about 460,000 distinct CDR3 sequences, around a fifth occurring once; the ten biggest clones make up under 15%. Time point defined: persistent/refractory GD, antithyroid drugs over 5 years with positive TRAb. Extracted PBMC RNA gave rise to the TCR library. About this clonotype itself: Its antigen is not known.

Regarding the study as a whole: What was studied was peripheral blood only, and not thyroid tissue. There were preferences for TRBV28, TRBJ1-2 and TRBJ2-5 in persistent disease.

V lost 3 bases and J 10 bases, leaving 12 bases between the germline ends. The CDR3 has 12 amino acids. The gene calls are TRBV12-3 or TRBV12-4 and TRBJ1-2; no reliable D call. The TCR sequence derives from a female donor with Graves disease. Here the sequenced sample was peripheral blood mononuclear cells (PBMCs), taken when the disease was refractory, from a patient treated with antithyroid drugs. Written as DNA, the CDR3 is TGTGCCAGCAGTTTTGACCTGACGTACTACACCTTC. Its protein is CASSFDLTYYTF.